This TCR beta chain emerged from a study of T cell responses to AZD1222 COVID-19 vaccine. Study results and limitations: When two AZD1222 doses had been given, Spike-specific TCR breadth and depth rose. Females made up more of the donors, who were largely white British, and clonal diversity may have come out too low.

Germline V gene sequence: CDR1 MNHNY, CDR2 SVGAGI (reference sequence). This CDR3 comprises 14 residues. V lost 7 bases, J lost 0 bases, and 10 bases lay in between. Repertoires were generated with immunoSEQ multiplex PCR, while TCRdb's copy carries only in-frame clones and drops some. Of some 100,000 clones detected, 80% to 90% appear once; the ten largest clones hold 2.5% to 4%. For this clone: Its specificity is unknown.

This receptor was obtained from an adult in good health. This sample comprised peripheral blood, obtained on day 0 of AZD1222 vaccination. The chain combines TRBV6-6 with TRBJ1-5; D uncertain. CDR3 in amino acids: CASTLTYSNQPQHF. The CDR3 DNA reads TGTGCCAGCACCCTAACTTATAGCAATCAGCCCCAGCATTTT.